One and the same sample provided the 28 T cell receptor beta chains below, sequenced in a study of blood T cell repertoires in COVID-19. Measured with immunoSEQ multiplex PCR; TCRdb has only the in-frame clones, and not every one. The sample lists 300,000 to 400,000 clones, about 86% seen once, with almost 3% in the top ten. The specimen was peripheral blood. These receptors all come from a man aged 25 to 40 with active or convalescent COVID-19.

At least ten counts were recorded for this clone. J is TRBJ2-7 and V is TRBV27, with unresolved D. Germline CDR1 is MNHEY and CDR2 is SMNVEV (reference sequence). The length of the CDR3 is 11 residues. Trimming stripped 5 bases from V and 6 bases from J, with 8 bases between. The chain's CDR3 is CASSGPTEQYF. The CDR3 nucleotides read TGTGCCAGCAGTGGTCCTACCGAGCAGTACTTC.

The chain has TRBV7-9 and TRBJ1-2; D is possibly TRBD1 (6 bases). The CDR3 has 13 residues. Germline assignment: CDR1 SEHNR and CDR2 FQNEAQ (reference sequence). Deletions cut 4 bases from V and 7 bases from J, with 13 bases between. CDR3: CASSSAMGAGYTF. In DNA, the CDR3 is TGTGCCAGCAGCTCAGCAATGGGGGCTGGCTACACCTTC.

In DNA, the CDR3 is TGTGCCAGCAGCCATACCCCAACAGATTTTTATGGCTACACCTTC. Its protein is CASSHTPTDFYGYTF. This sequence joins TRBV3-1 (or the pseudogene TRBV3-2) and TRBJ1-2; D is unresolved. Germline V CDR1 and CDR2: LGHDT, YNNKEL (reference sequence). The V gene lost 3 bases and the J gene lost 5 bases, with 16 bases spanning the gap. The CDR3 contains 15 residues.

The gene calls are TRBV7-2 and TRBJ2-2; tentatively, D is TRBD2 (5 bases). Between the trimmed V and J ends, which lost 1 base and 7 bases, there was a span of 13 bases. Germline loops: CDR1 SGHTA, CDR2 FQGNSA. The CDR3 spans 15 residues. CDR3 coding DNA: TGTGCCAGCAGCTTAGTTAGTAGCGCAAACGGGGAGCTGTTTTTT. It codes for CASSLVSSANGELFF.

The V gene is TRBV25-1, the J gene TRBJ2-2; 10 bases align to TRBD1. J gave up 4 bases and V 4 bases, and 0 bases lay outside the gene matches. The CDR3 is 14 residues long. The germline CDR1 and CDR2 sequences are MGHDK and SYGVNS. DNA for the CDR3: TGTGCCAGCAGTGGGGACAGGGGCACCGGGGAGCTGTTTTTT. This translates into CASSGDRGTGELFF. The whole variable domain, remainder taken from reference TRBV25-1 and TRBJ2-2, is EADIYQTPRYLVIGTGKKITLECSQTMGHDKMYWYQQDPGMELHLIHYSYGVNSTEKGDLSSESTVSRIRTEHFPLTLESARPSHTSQYLCASSGDRGTGELFFGEGSRLTVL.

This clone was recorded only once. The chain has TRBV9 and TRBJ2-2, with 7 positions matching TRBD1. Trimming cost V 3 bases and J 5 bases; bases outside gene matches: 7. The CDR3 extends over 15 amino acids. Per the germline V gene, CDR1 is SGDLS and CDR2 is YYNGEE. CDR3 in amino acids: CASSAYRGLTGELFF. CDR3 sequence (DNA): TGTGCCAGCAGCGCTTACAGGGGCCTAACCGGGGAGCTGTTTTTT.

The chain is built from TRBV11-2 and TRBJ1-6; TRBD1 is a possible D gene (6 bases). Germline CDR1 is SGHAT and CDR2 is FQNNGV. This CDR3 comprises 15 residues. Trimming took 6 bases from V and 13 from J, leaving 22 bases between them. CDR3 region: CASRPEGGVGGPLHF. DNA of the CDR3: TGTGCCAGCAGACCGGAGGGGGGGGTCGGCGGTCCCCTCCACTTT. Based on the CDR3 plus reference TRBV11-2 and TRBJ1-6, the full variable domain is EAGVAQSPRYKIIEKRQSVAFWCNPISGHATLYWYQQILGQGPKLLIQFQNNGVVDDSQLPKDRFSAERLKGVDSTLKIQPAKLEDSAVYLCASRPEGGVGGPLHFGNGTRLTVT.

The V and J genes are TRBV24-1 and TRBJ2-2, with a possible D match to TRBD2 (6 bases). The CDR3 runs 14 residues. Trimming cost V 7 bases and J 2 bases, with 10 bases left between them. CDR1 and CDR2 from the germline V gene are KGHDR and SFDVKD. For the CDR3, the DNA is TGTGCCACCAGGGGGCGGGGCAACACCGGGGAGCTGTTTTTT. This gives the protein CATRGRGNTGELFF.

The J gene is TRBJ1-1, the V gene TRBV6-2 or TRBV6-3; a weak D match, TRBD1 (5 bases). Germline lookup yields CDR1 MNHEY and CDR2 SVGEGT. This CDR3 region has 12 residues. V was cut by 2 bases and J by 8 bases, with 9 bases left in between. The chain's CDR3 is CASSYQGLEAFF. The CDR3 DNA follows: TGTGCCAGCAGTTACCAGGGACTAGAAGCTTTCTTT.

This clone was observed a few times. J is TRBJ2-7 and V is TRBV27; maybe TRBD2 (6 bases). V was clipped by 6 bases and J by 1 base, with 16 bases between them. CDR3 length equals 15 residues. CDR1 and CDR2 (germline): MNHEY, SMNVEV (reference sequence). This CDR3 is CASSVRARGSYEQYF. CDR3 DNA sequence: TGTGCCAGCAGCGTCCGGGCCCGGGGGTCCTACGAGCAGTACTTC.

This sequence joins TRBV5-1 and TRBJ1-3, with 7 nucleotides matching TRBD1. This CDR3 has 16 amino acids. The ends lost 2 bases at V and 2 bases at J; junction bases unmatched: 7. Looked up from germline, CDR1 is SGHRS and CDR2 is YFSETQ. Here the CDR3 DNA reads TGCGCCAGCAGCTTATCCACAGGGGAGGCTGGAAACACCATATATTTT. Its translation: CASSLSTGEAGNTIYF.

In nucleotides, the CDR3 is TGTGCCAGCAGCCAATTGAGTCACAGTACCTATGGCTACACCTTC. Translated, it gives CASSQLSHSTYGYTF. The chain uses TRBV16 and TRBJ1-2; D not resolved. Germline V gene data show CDR1 as KGHSY and CDR2 as FQNENV. This CDR3 comprises 15 residues. The V end was cut by 1 base, the J end by 4 bases, with 13 bases between.

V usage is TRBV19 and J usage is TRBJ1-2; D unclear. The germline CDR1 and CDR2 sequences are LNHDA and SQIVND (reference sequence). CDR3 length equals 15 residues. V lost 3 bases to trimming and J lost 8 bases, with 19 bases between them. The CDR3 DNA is TGTGCCAGTAGTATTATTTCTGGGGAGCTAGGAGGCTACACCTTC. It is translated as CASSIISGELGGYTF. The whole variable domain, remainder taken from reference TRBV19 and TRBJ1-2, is DGGITQSPKYLFRKEGQNVTLSCEQNLNHDAMYWYRQDPGQGLRLIYYSQIVNDFQKGDIAEGYSVSREKKESFPLTVTSAQKNPTAFYLCASSIISGELGGYTFGSGTRLTVV.

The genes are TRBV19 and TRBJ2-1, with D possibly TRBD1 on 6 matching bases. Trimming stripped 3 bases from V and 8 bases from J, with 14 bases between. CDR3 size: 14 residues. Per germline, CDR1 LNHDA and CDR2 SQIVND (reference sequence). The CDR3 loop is CASSIGRGGYEQFF. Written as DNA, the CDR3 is TGTGCCAGTAGTATTGGCAGGGGCGGGTATGAGCAGTTCTTC.

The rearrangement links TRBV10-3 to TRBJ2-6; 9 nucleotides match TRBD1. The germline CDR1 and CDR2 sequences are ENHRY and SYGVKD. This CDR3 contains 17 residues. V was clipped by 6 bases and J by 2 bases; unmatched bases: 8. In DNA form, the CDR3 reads TGTGCCATCAGCCCCGGGACAGGGTTGCCTGGGGCCAACGTCCTGACTTTC. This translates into CAISPGTGLPGANVLTF.

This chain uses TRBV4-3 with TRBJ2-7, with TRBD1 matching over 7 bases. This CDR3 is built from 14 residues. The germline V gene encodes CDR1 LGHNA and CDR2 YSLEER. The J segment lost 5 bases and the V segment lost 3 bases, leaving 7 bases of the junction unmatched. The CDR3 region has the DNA TGCGCCAGCAGCCACCGGGACAGTCCCCACGAGCAGTACTTC. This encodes CASSHRDSPHEQYF.

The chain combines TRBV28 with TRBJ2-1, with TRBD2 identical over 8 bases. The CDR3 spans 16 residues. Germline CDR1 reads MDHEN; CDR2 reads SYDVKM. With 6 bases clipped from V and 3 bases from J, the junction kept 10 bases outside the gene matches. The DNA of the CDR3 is TGTGCCAGCAGACTACAAGGCGGGGGGTACTACAATGAGCAGTTCTTC. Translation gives CASRLQGGGYYNEQFF.

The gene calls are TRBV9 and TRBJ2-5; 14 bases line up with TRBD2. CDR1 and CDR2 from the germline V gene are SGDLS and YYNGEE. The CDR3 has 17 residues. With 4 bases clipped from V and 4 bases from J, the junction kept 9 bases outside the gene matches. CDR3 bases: TGTGCCAGCAGCCGCGGACTAGCGGGGGGTTCTGGAGAGACCCAGTACTTC. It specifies CASSRGLAGGSGETQYF.

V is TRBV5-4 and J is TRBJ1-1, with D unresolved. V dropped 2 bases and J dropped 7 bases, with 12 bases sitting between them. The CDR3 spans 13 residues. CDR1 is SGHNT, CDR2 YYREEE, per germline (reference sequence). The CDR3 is CASSFVGGIEAFF. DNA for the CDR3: TGTGCCAGCAGCTTTGTTGGAGGCATTGAAGCTTTCTTT.

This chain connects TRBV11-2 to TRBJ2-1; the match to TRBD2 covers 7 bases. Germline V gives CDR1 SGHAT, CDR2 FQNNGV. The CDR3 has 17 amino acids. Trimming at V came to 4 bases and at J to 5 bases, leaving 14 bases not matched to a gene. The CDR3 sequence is CASSSEWIGRANNEQFF. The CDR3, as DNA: TGTGCCAGCAGCTCGGAATGGATAGGGAGGGCAAACAATGAGCAGTTCTTC.

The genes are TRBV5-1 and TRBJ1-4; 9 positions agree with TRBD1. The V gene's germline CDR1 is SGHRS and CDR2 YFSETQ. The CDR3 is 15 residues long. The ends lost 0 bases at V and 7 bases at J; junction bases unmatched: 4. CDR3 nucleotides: TGCGCCAGCAGCTTGGCCGGGACAGGGACTGAAAAACTGTTTTTT. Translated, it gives CASSLAGTGTEKLFF.

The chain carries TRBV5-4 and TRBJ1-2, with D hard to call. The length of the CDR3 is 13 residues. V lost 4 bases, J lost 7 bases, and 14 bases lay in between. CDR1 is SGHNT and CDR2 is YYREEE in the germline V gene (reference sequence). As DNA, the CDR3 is TGTGCCAGCAGCCCGGGAATAGCGAGTGGCTACACCTTC. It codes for CASSPGIASGYTF. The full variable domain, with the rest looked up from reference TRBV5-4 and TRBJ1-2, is ETGVTQSPTHLIKTRGQQVTLRCSSQSGHNTVSWYQQALGQGPQFIFQYYREEENGRGNFPPRFSGLQFPNYSSELNVNALELDDSALYLCASSPGIASGYTFGSGTRLTVV.

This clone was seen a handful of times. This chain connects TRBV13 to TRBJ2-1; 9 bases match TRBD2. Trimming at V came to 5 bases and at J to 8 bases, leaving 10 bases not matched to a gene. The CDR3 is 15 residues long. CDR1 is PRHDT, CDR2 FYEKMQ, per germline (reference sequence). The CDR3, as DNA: TGTGCCAGCAGCCCTAGTAGCGGGAGCTTGGATGAGCAGTTCTTC. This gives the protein CASSPSSGSLDEQFF.

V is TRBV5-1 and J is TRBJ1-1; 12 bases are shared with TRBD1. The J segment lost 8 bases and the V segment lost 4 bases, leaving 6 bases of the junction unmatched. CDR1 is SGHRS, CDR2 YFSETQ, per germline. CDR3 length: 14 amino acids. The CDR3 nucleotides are TGCGCCAGCAGCCCCCTCGGGACAGGGGGCGAAGCTTTCTTT. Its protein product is CASSPLGTGGEAFF.

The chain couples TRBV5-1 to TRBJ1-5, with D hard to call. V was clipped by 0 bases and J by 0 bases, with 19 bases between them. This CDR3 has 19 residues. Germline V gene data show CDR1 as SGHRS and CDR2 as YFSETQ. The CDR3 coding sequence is TGCGCCAGCAGCTTGGATACACCCCACCCGAGGTATAGCAATCAGCCCCAGCATTTT. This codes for CASSLDTPHPRYSNQPQHF.

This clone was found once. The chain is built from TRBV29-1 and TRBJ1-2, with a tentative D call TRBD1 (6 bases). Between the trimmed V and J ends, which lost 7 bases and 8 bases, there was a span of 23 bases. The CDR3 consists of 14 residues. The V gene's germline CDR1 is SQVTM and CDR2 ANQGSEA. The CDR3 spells CSALRLTGPKGYTF. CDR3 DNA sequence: TGCAGCGCCCTGCGTCTAACAGGGCCTAAGGGCTACACCTTC. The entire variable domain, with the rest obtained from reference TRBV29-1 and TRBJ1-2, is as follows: SAVISQKPSRDICQRGTSLTIQCQVDSQVTMMFWYRQQPGQSLTLIATANQGSEATYESGFVIDKFPISRPNLTFSTLTVSNMSPEDSSIYLCSALRLTGPKGYTFGSGTRLTVV.

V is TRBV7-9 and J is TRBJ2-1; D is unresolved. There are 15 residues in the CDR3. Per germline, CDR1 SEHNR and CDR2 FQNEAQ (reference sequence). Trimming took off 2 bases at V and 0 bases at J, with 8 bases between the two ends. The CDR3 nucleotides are TGTGCCAGCAGCTTAACCGTGAGCTCCTACAATGAGCAGTTCTTC. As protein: CASSLTVSSYNEQFF.

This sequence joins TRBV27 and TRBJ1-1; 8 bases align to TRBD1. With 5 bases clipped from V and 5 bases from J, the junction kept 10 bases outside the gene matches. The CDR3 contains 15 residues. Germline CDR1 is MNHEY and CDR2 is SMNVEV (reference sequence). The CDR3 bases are TGTGCCAGCAGTCCACTCACAGGGGGAGGGACTGAAGCTTTCTTT. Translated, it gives CASSPLTGGGTEAFF.